This T cell receptor (beta chain) stems from a study of blood T cell repertoires in COVID-19. Study at large: Material from acute and convalescent COVID-19 was sourced from the United States, Italy and Spain. From T cells, B-cell-depleted T cells, or PBMCs came the material, which was cDNA or gDNA.

This table comes from immunoSEQ multiplex PCR, and its TCRdb copy is limited to in-frame clones, with some not included. The repertoire holds roughly 300,000 clones, with 85% to 90% as singletons. Trimming left V 2 bases short and J 0 bases short, with 8 bases between. The CDR3 extends over 14 amino acids. Germline V gene sequence: CDR1 MNHEY, CDR2 SMNVEV (reference sequence). The sample taken for sequencing was PBMCs or T cells enriched from blood (not recorded which). The chain links TRBV27 to TRBJ2-7, with a possible D match to TRBD2 (5 bases). This sequence originates from a woman aged 18-30 years who had recovered from COVID-19. DNA of the CDR3: TGTGCCAGCAGTTTACGGGGATACTCCTACGAGCAGTACTTC. It encodes CASSLRGYSYEQYF.